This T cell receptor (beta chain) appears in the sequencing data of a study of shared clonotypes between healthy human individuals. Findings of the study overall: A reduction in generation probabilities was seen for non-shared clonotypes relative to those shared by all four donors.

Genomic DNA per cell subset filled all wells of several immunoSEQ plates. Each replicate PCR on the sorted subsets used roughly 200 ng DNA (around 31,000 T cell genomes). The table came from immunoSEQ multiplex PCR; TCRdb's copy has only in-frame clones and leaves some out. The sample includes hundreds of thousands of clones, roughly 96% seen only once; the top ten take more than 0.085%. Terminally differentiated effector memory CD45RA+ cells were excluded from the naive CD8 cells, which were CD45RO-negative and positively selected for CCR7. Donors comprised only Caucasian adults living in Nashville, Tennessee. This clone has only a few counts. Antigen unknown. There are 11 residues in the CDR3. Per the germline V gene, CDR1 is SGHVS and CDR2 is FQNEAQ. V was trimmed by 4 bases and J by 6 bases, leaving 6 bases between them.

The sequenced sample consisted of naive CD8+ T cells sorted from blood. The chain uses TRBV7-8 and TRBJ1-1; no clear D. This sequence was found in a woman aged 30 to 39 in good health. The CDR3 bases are TGTGCCAGCAGCTCCCCCGCTGAAGCTTTCTTT. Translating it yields CASSSPAEAFF. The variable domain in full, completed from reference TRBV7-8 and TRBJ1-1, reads GAGVSQSPRYKVAKRGQDVALRCDPISGHVSLFWYQQALGQGPEFLTYFQNEAQLDKSGLPSDRFFAERPEGSVSTLKIQRTQQEDSAVYLCASSSPAEAFFGQGTRLTVV.